The sequence of this TCR beta chain was determined in a study of T-cell memory formation after mild COVID-19. Study-level information: Among the donors, TCR clusters were largely specific to each donor.

Worth noting for this clonotype: Its antigen is as yet unknown.

One entry per CDR3 protein results from TCRdb running MiXCR on the 5' RACE reads. Of a few hundred thousand distinct CDR3 sequences in the sample, 20% to 25% were seen once. General study results and limits: Shrinking CD4+ clones were chiefly CM and EM; CD8+ ones were chiefly EMRA.

Losses at the gene ends were 6 bases for V and 3 bases for J; bases not matched to a gene: 7. This CDR3 spans 14 amino acids. Germline V gives CDR1 MDHEN, CDR2 SYDVKM. The chain joins TRBV28 to TRBJ1-2; 7 bases match TRBD1. This TCR was sampled from a man between 18 and 29 years old who had mild COVID-19 (a few samples of this study predate the infection). Cell type and time point are not known. Material: PBMCs or a T cell subset sorted from them (not recorded which). The CDR3 nucleotides read TGTGCCAGCAGCCACGATCAGGGGGACTATGGCTACACCTTC. Translation: CASSHDQGDYGYTF.